The present T cell receptor beta chain was sequenced within a study of shared clonotypes between healthy human individuals. Findings and caveats of the study: Depth of sequencing was expected to influence donor clonotype sharing. Clonotypes shared by all four sorted-subset donors had higher generation probabilities than non-shared clonotypes. Large sequencing depth failed to make sorted-subset sequencing complete, rarefaction showed.

On this clone itself: Its target is unknown. This sample includes further DNA sequences coding for the same CDR3.

The method was immunoSEQ multiplex PCR; TCRdb's version includes in-frame clones alone and lacks a portion of them. The table shows approximately 1.5 million clones, with 98% occurring only once. Trimming pared 0 bases from V and 3 bases from J, leaving 2 bases between. Per germline, CDR1 SGHRS and CDR2 YFSETQ. The CDR3 runs 12 residues. This chain links TRBV5-1 with TRBJ2-3; D is ambiguous. This sequence originates from a man younger than 40 in good health. The sequencing input was naive CD4+ T cells sorted from blood. The subset was: CD45RA+ positively selected. Here the CDR3 reads CASSLVTDTQYF. The CDR3 DNA sequence: TGCGCCAGCAGCTTGGTTACAGATACGCAGTATTTT.